This note documents a single T cell receptor (beta chain) sequence. The target antigen is unknown. MiXCR was run by TCRdb on the 5' RACE reads, yielding one entry per CDR3 protein. The sample shows under 600,000 distinct CDR3 sequences, roughly 22% of them seen only once. This record comes from a study of T cells after yellow fever vaccination. J was trimmed by 9 bases and V by 4 bases; bases with no gene match: 9. Per germline, CDR1 SGHRS and CDR2 YFSETQ. CDR3 size: 15 residues. Study-wide results and caveats: Of the clonotypes, a small share occurred in both CD4 and CD8 compartments.

This clonotype was obtained from a young man who received the YFV17D yellow fever vaccine. The V call is TRBV5-1, the J call TRBJ1-6; the match to TRBD1 covers 8 bases. The sequences come from PBMCs, collected less than 25 days after the first yellow fever vaccination. The CDR3, as DNA: TGCGCCAGCAGCCCGAGGACAGGGACGGGTTCACCCCTCCACTTT. Residues: CASSPRTGTGSPLHF. The full variable domain, in which reference TRBV5-1 and TRBJ1-6 provide the parts outside the CDR3, is KAGVTQTPRYLIKTRGQQVTLSCSPISGHRSVSWYQQTPGQGLQFLFEYFSETQRNKGNFPGRFSGRQFSNSRSEMNVSTLELGDSALYLCASSPRTGTGSPLHFGNGTRLTVT.